This T cell receptor (beta chain) was captured in a study of blood T cell repertoires in COVID-19. Study information: Both acute and convalescent COVID-19 samples were obtained from the United States, Italy and Spain.

Participant ages covered about 18 to 100 years across 24 US areas. In the 2 weeks before study entry, exposed participants met a COVID-19 case, which was PCR-confirmed or clinician-diagnosed. Trimming at V came to 6 bases and at J to 6 bases, leaving 11 bases not matched to a gene. Germline CDR1 MNHEY, CDR2 SMNVEV (reference sequence). There are 16 residues in the CDR3. As processed by the authors: For nucleated cells, counts were estimated from reference gene primer amplification. Sequencing was performed with immunoSEQ multiplex PCR; in TCRdb, only in-frame clones are kept and a portion is missing. V, J and clone size are those of that table, while D and trimming were read from the DNA. The sample holds about 140,000 clones, more than 80% seen once.

The sequencing input was PBMCs or T cells enriched from blood (not recorded which). The source of this sequence is a woman aged 18-29 years who had been exposed to COVID-19. The chain is built from TRBV27 and TRBJ1-6; 7 bases are shared with TRBD1. As DNA, the CDR3 is TGTGCCAGCAGCCGTATGACAGGGCGGACTAATTCACCCCTCCACTTT. This encodes CASSRMTGRTNSPLHF.